This T cell receptor (beta chain) was retrieved from a study of cytomegalovirus exposure and HLA in healthy donors. Study context: The 90 to 150 validation repertoires, a later analysis reported, used the same platform as the approximately 700 first-cohort repertoires. The study, taken as a whole, reports: Cytomegalovirus-associated TCR beta chains were listed, numbering some 170. A subsequent analysis found that TCR clusters from the first cohort also tended to co-occur in the roughly 120 validation repertoires, with 94% of cluster scores above 0.

The donors were part of the validation cohort, which consisted of about 130 subjects and was separate from the first cohort of 670 or so subjects. For this clone: Its cognate antigen is unknown.

Generated by immunoSEQ multiplex PCR, the TCRdb table keeps only in-frame clones and is missing some. The sample contains about 66,000 clones, approximately 96% of which appear only once. Sequences were obtained from PBMCs. This sequence was found in a man younger than 30 in good health and CMV-seronegative.

The CDR3 loop reads CASSPSVGGNEKLFF. CDR3 nucleotides: TGTGCCAGCAGCCCTTCCGTGGGCGGGAATGAAAAACTGTTTTTT. V and J are TRBV27 and TRBJ1-4; D gene unclear. Germline CDR1 and CDR2: MNHEY and SMNVEV (reference sequence). This CDR3 has 15 residues. The V gene lost 6 bases and the J gene lost 5 bases, with 16 bases spanning the gap.